This TCR beta chain was sequenced during a study of blood T cells in healthy people across ages. Comments on this clonotype: No antigen is known for it.

Combining a sample-barcoded 5' primer with a J-beta primer mix, a second PCR ran for roughly 7 to 11 cycles. Each TCR beta cDNA got a 12-nucleotide random molecular identifier. TCRdb fed the 5' RACE reads into MiXCR, producing one record per CDR3 protein. The table lists some 1.4 million distinct CDR3 sequences, around 39% of them singletons. Germline V gives CDR1 SEHNR, CDR2 FQNEAQ (reference sequence). Trimming cost V 2 bases and J 8 bases; bases outside gene matches: 5. The CDR3 covers 14 residues. General study points: With age, beta diversity per million T cells declined roughly linearly, significantly by 35 to 40.

Isolation per sample recovered at least 7 million PBMCs. The sequence derives from a woman under 30 in good health. The J gene is TRBJ2-1, the V gene TRBV7-9; TRBD2 agrees at 8 bases. Sequencing used blood. The CDR3 sequence is CASSLQRERDEQFF. The CDR3 DNA reads as TGTGCCAGCAGCTTACAGCGGGAGAGGGATGAGCAGTTCTTC.